The present TCR beta chain was sequenced within a study of T-cell reconstitution after alpha-beta-depleted transplantation in children. J lost 7 bases, V lost 3 bases, and 4 bases had no gene match. The germline gives CDR1 KGHDR, CDR2 SFDVKD. The CDR3 has 14 residues. This clonotype was detected only a few times. Its antigen is not known. Molecular barcoding with unique molecular identifiers was used for the TCRbeta library. TCRdb redid the calling of the PCR reads with MiXCR, one entry per CDR3 protein. The table has 500,000 to 750,000 distinct CDR3 sequences, 27% seen once. Findings of the study overall: By one year post-transplant, T-cell counts and diversity largely arose from T cells that were newly produced. In patients about two months after transplant, alpha-beta T cells reportedly arose from several hundred expanded graft clones. It was surviving recipient T cells and thymic progenitors that gave some patients high TCRbeta diversity at day 60.

This rearrangement joins TRBV24-1 to TRBJ2-1; TRBD2 aligns across 8 bases. The sequenced sample was PBMCs, obtained before TCRalphabeta/CD19-depleted stem cell transplant. The sequence derives from a boy in the first two years of life with Wiskott-Aldrich syndrome, due to receive a stem cell transplant. CDR3 in amino acids: CATSDGLASNEQFF. Written as DNA, the CDR3 is TGTGCCACCAGTGATGGACTAGCTTCGAATGAGCAGTTCTTC.